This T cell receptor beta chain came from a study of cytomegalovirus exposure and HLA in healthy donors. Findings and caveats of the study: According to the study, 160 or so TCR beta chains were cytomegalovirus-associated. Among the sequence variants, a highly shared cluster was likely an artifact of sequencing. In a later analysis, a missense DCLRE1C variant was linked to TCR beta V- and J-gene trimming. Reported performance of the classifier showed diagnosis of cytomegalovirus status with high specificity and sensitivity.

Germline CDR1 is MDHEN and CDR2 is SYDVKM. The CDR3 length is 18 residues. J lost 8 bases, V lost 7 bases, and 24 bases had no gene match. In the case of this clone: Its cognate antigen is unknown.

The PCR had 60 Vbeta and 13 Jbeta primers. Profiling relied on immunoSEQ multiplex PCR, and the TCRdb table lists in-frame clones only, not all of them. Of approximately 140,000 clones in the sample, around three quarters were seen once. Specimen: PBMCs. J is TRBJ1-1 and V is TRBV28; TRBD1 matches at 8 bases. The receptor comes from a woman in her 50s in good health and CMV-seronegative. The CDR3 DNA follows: TGTGCCAGCAATTCAATCGGGAGACAGGGGTCTGGGAGATTGGAAGCTTTCTTT. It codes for CASNSIGRQGSGRLEAFF. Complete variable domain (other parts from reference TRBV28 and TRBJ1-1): DVKVTQSSRYLVKRTGEKVFLECVQDMDHENMFWYRQDPGLGLRLIYFSYDVKMKEKGDIPEGYSVSREKKERFSLILESASTNQTSMYLCASNSIGRQGSGRLEAFFGQGTRLTVV.